This TCR beta chain was observed in a study of blood T cell repertoires in COVID-19. The germline V gene has CDR1 SGHNT and CDR2 YYREEE (reference sequence). The trim removed 3 bases at V and 1 base at J, leaving 3 bases unmatched. The CDR3 is 14 residues long. Participants' reported clinical history set cohort assignment. Data came from immunoSEQ multiplex PCR; TCRdb stores just in-frame clones and leaves some out. The sample lists roughly 220,000 clones; 80% to 90% were seen once. V usage is TRBV5-4 and J usage is TRBJ2-7; TRBD1 matches at 8 bases. The sequenced sample was PBMCs or T cells enriched from blood (not recorded which). This TCR came from a woman aged 18-29 years in a cohort exposed to, infected with or recovered from COVID-19 (not recorded which). Here the CDR3 reads CASSWGDRSYEQYF. DNA for the CDR3: TGTGCCAGCAGCTGGGGGGACAGGTCCTACGAGCAGTACTTC.